These T cell receptor beta chains were read from a single sample in a study of blood T cell repertoires in COVID-19. Some clones are missing from TCRdb's copy, which holds only in-frame ones; the method was immunoSEQ multiplex PCR. Of about 330,000 clones detected, around 89% appear once; the ten largest clones hold around 6%. The sample taken for sequencing was peripheral blood. These receptors came from a man aged 18 to 29 who had recovered from COVID-19. Both conserved end residues are part of each CDR3. D genes are given only for firm matches. Some rows mark clone size as missing; the rest say once, few, many or name a class of expanded clone.

v_call	clone_size	cdr3_length	j_call	d_call	cdr3_aa	cdr3_nt
TRBV4-1	NA	16	TRBJ1-5	NA	CASSQGQTQGNQPQHF	TGCGCCAGCAGCCAAGGCCAGACCCAGGGCAATCAGCCCCAGCATTTT
TRBV30	NA	15	TRBJ1-3	NA	CAWSVGVSSGNTIYF	TGTGCCTGGAGTGTTGGTGTGAGCTCTGGAAACACCATATATTTT
TRBV2	NA	16	TRBJ2-2	NA	CASSEYKNRNTGELFF	TGTGCCAGCAGTGAATACAAAAACCGAAACACCGGGGAGCTGTTTTTT
TRBV11-2	NA	13	TRBJ2-7	TRBD1	CASSIQGGYEQYF	TGTGCCAGCAGCATACAGGGGGGCTACGAGCAGTACTTC
TRBV18	NA	14	TRBJ1-1	TRBD1	CASSTDRGVTEAFF	TGTGCCAGCTCAACGGACAGGGGGGTCACTGAAGCTTTCTTT
TRBV9	once	15	TRBJ2-2	NA	CASSVGGPRTGELFF	TGTGCCAGCAGCGTAGGGGGGCCCAGAACCGGGGAGCTGTTTTTT
TRBV5-1	once	13	TRBJ1-2	NA	CASSLVAEYGYTF	TGCGCCAGCAGCTTGGTGGCGGAATATGGCTACACCTTC
TRBV12-5	NA	13	TRBJ2-3	NA	CASHRSSTDTQYF	TGTGCTAGCCACCGGTCTAGCACAGATACGCAGTATTTT
TRBV7-9	NA	12	TRBJ1-5	NA	CASSLAEQPQHF	TGTGCCAGCAGCTTAGCGGAGCAGCCCCAGCATTTT
TRBV19	NA	14	TRBJ1-1	TRBD1	CASSMTGGNTEAFF	TGTGCCAGTAGTATGACAGGGGGGAACACTGAAGCTTTCTTT
TRBV18	NA	14	TRBJ1-2	NA	CASSPDSNNYGYTF	TGTGCCAGCTCACCGGACAGCAATAACTATGGCTACACCTTC
TRBV11-3	NA	15	TRBJ1-5	TRBD1	CASSPTDRGNQPQHF	TGTGCCAGCAGCCCTACCGACAGGGGCAATCAGCCCCAGCATTTT
TRBV14	NA	14	TRBJ2-7	TRBD1	CASSQPGQKDEQYF	TGTGCCAGCAGCCAACCGGGACAGAAAGACGAGCAGTACTTC
TRBV19	NA	14	TRBJ2-1	NA	CASSRRGAADEQFF	TGTGCCAGTAGTAGGAGAGGAGCGGCGGATGAGCAGTTCTTC
TRBV11-2	NA	14	TRBJ2-2	NA	CASSLGGTTGELFF	TGTGCCAGCAGCTTGGGCGGGACCACCGGGGAGCTGTTTTTT
TRBV9	NA	16	TRBJ2-6	TRBD1	CASSGTGFSGANVLTF	TGTGCCAGCAGCGGGACAGGGTTCTCTGGGGCCAACGTCCTGACTTTC
TRBV19	NA	15	TRBJ1-4	NA	CASSALTATNEKLFF	TGTGCCAGTAGCGCTCTGACAGCAACTAATGAAAAACTGTTTTTT
TRBV5-1	NA	14	TRBJ2-1	NA	CASSLGSSYNEQFF	TGCGCCAGCAGCTTGGGGAGCTCCTACAATGAGCAGTTCTTC